The entry below gives a single TCR beta chain sequence along with its context. The method was immunoSEQ multiplex PCR; TCRdb's version includes in-frame clones alone and lacks a portion of them. The table records more than 85,000 clones, around 80% of them present only once. This entry comes from a study of T cell responses to AZD1222 COVID-19 vaccine. J was trimmed by 0 bases and V by 6 bases; bases with no gene match: 2. Germline V gene lookup returns CDR1 MDHEN and CDR2 SYDVKM. This CDR3 region has 14 residues. This specimen was peripheral blood, taken on day 0 of AZD1222 vaccination. This chain connects TRBV28 to TRBJ1-3; 7 nucleotides align to TRBD1. The TCR comes from an adult in good health. This CDR3 is CASRDRVSGNTIYF. The CDR3 DNA reads as TGTGCCAGCAGAGACAGGGTCTCTGGAAACACCATATATTTT.